The 8 T cell receptor beta chains listed next were all sequenced from one sample in a study of cytomegalovirus exposure and HLA in healthy donors. Researchers ran the PCR with 60 Vbeta and 13 Jbeta primers. Repertoires were generated with immunoSEQ multiplex PCR, while TCRdb's copy carries only in-frame clones and drops some. The sample contains about 110,000 clones, around 80% of which appear only once. Source material: PBMCs. The receptors originated from a woman aged 40 to 55 in good health and CMV-seronegative.

This chain uses TRBV9 with TRBJ1-1, with D perhaps TRBD1 (5 bases). The germline gives CDR1 SGDLS, CDR2 YYNGEE. Between the trimmed V and J ends, which lost 5 bases and 0 bases, there was a span of 17 bases. The CDR3 contains 16 residues. CDR3 sequence reads: CASSRGGTRMNTEAFF. CDR3 bases: TGTGCCAGCAGTCGGGGGGGTACCCGGATGAACACTGAAGCTTTCTTT.

The V and J genes are TRBV7-9 and TRBJ2-5, with D maybe TRBD1 (6 bases). Trimming pared 3 bases from V and 5 bases from J, leaving 10 bases between. In germline, CDR1 is SEHNR, CDR2 FQNEAQ (reference sequence). The CDR3 loop spans 13 amino acids. The CDR3 coding sequence is TGTGCCAGCAGCTTGCCAGGGGTGGAGACCCAGTACTTC. The encoded protein is CASSLPGVETQYF.

The chain is built from TRBV6-4 and TRBJ1-6; 7 bases line up with TRBD1. J gave up 10 bases and V 6 bases, and 18 bases lay outside the gene matches. In germline, CDR1 is MRHNA, CDR2 SNTAGT. This CDR3 has 17 residues. CDR3 sequence reads: CASRFSNDRALGSPLHF. The DNA for the CDR3 is TGTGCCAGCAGGTTTAGTAATGACAGGGCCCTGGGGTCACCCCTCCACTTT.

The gene calls are TRBV5-4 and TRBJ2-1; TRBD2 aligns across 15 bases. This CDR3 is 16 amino acids long. Germline V gene sequence: CDR1 SGHNT, CDR2 YYREEE (reference sequence). The V gene end was trimmed by 0 bases and the J gene end by 7 bases; junction bases not matched to a gene: 2. The CDR3 sequence is CASSLGGLAGGNEQFF. DNA of the CDR3: TGTGCCAGCAGCTTGGGAGGACTAGCGGGGGGGAATGAGCAGTTCTTC.

The chain joins TRBV27 to TRBJ2-6, with D unresolved. V was shortened by 2 bases and J by 1 base, with 6 bases between the two germline ends. The CDR3 is 15 residues long. Germline V lookup: CDR1 MNHEY, CDR2 SMNVEV (reference sequence). CDR3 region: CASSLEPSGANVLTF. As DNA, the CDR3 is TGTGCCAGCAGTTTAGAGCCTTCTGGGGCCAACGTCCTGACTTTC.

This rearrangement joins TRBV28 to TRBJ1-1; 11 bases match TRBD1. The CDR3 loop spans 15 amino acids. Losses at the gene ends were 2 bases for V and 3 bases for J; bases not matched to a gene: 2. The germline CDR1 and CDR2 sequences are MDHEN and SYDVKM. The DNA of the CDR3 is TGTGCCAGCAGTTTAGGGGACAGGGGGTACACTGAAGCTTTCTTT. This codes for CASSLGDRGYTEAFF.

This clone was seen once. The J gene is TRBJ2-1, the V gene TRBV4-2, with a tentative D call TRBD2 (6 bases). This CDR3 comprises 19 residues. Deletions cut 0 bases from V and 4 bases from J, with 22 bases between. Germline V CDR1 and CDR2: LGHNA, YNFKEQ. The CDR3 protein is CASSQELASAHTLYNEQFF. CDR3 sequence (DNA): TGTGCCAGCAGCCAAGAACTAGCATCAGCCCACACGTTATACAATGAGCAGTTCTTC.

The chain combines TRBV10-1 with TRBJ2-7; D possibly corresponds to TRBD1 (6 bases). V lost 8 bases to trimming and J lost 4 bases, with 9 bases between them. The CDR3 totals 11 residues. The germline CDR1 and CDR2 sequences are WNHNN and SYGVQD (reference sequence). The CDR3 spells CASGTGYEQYF. CDR3 sequence (DNA): TGCGCCAGCGGTACAGGGTACGAGCAGTACTTC.